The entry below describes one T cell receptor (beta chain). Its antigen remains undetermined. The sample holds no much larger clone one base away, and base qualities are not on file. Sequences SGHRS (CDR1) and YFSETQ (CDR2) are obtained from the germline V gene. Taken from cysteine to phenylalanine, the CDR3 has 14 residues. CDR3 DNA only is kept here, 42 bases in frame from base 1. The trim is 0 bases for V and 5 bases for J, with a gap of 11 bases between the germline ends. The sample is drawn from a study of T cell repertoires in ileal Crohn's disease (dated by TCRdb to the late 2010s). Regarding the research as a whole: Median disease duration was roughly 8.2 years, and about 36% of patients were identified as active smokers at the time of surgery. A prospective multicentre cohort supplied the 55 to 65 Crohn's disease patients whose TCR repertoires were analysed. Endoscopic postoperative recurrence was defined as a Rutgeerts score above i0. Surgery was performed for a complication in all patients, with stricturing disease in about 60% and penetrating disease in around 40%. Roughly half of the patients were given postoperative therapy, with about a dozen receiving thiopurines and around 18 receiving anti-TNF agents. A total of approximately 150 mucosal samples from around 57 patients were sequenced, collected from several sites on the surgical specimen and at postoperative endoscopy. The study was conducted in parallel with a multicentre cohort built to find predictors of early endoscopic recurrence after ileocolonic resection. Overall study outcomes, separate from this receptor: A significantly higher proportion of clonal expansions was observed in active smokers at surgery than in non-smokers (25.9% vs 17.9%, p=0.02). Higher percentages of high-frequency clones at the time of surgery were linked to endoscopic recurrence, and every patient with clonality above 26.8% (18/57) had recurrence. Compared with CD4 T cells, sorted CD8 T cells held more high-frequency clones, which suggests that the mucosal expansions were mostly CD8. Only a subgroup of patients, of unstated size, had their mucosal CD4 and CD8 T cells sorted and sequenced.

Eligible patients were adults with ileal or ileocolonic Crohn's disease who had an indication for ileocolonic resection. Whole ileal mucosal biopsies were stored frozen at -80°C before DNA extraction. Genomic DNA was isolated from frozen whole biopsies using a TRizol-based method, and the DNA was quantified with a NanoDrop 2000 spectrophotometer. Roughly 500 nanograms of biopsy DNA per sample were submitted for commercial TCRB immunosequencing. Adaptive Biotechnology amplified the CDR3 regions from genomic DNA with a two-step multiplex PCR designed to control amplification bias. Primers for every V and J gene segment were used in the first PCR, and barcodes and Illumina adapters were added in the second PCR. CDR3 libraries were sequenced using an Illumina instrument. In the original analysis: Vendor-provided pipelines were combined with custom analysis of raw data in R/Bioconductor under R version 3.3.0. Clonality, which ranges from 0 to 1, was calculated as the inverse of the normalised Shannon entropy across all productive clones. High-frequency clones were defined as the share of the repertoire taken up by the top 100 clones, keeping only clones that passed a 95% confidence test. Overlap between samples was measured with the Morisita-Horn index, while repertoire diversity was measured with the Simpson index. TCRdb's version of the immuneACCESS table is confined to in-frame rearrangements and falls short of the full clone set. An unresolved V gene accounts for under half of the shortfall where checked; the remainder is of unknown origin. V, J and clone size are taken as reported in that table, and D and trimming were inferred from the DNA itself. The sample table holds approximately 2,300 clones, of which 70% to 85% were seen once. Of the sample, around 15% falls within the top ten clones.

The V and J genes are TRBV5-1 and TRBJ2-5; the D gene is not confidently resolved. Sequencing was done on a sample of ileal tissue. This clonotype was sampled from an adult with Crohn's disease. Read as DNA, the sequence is TGCGCCAGCAGCTTGGAGGTGACTTGGGAGACCCAGTACTTC. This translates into CASSLEVTWETQYF.